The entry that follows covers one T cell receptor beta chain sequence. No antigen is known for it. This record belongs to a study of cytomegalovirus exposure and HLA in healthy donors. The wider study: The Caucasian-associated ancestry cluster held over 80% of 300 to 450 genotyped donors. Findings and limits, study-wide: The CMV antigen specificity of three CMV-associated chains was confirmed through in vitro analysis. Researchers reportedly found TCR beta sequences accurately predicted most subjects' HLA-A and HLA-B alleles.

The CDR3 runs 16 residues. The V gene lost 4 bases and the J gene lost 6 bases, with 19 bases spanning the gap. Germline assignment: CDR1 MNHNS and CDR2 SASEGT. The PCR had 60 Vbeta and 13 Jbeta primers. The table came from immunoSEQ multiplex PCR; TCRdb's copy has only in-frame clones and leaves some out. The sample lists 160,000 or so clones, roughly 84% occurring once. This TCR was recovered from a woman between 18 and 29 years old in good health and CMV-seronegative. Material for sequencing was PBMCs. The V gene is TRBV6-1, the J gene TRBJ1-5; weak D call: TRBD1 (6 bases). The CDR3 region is CASSGSGTSRVQPQHF. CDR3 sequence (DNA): TGTGCCAGCAGTGGGTCGGGGACAAGTCGAGTTCAGCCCCAGCATTTT.